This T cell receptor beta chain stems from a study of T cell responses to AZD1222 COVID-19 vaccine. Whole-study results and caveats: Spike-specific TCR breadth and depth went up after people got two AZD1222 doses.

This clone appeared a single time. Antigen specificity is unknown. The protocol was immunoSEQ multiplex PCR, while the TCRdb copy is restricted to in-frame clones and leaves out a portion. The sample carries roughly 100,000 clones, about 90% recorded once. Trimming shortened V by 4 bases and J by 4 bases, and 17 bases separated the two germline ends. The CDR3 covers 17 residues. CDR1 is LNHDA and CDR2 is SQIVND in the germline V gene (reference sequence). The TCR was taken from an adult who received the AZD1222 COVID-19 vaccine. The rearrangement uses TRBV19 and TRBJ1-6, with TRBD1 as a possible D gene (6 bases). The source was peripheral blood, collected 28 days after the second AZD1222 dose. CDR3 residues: CASSNQGQLGYNSPLHF. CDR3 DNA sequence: TGTGCCAGTAGTAATCAGGGACAACTGGGGTATAATTCACCCCTCCACTTT. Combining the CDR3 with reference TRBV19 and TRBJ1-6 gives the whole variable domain DGGITQSPKYLFRKEGQNVTLSCEQNLNHDAMYWYRQDPGQGLRLIYYSQIVNDFQKGDIAEGYSVSREKKESFPLTVTSAQKNPTAFYLCASSNQGQLGYNSPLHFGNGTRLTVT.